The rows below give T cell receptor beta chains drawn from one sample of a study of T cell clonotyping in hematopoietic cell transplantation. Sequencing was performed with immunoSEQ multiplex PCR; in TCRdb, only in-frame clones are kept and a portion is missing. In the table there are under 20,000 clones, roughly 83% of which are singletons. The sequences come from peripheral blood mononuclear cells, collected before stem cell transplant. The source of these receptors is a man between 45 and 60 years old with acute myeloid leukemia. Some clones in this sample may be carry-over from other donors' samples. CDR3s include the opening cysteine and the closing phenylalanine or tryptophan.

v_gene	j_gene	CDR3aa
TRBV10-3	TRBJ1-4	CAISEGDRGPIREKLFF
TRBV10-2	TRBJ1-2	CASQGNYGYTF
TRBV14	TRBJ1-1	CASSQEGTASLRAFF
TRBV11-2	TRBJ1-4	CASSRTGSQIAPNEKLFF
TRBV7-3	TRBJ2-1	CASSLAGPGNEQFF
TRBV7-8	TRBJ1-3	CASSLDDGSGNTIYF
TRBV4-1	TRBJ1-2	CASSQDRRDPGNYGYTF
TRBV6-6	TRBJ2-7	CASQLTGNTYEQYF
TRBV29-1	TRBJ1-5	CSVEVSGRGNQPQHF
TRBV6-6	TRBJ1-1	CASSYGTEVNTEAFF
TRBV5-1	TRBJ2-7	CASSLGPTGSPSLYEQYF
TRBV7-2	TRBJ1-2	CASSLDRTIAGYTF
TRBV6-1	TRBJ1-2	CASSEEEGIATGYTF
TRBV4-3	TRBJ1-2	CASSQEPGAYGYTF
TRBV6-5	TRBJ2-5	CASSYGSVTRGTQYF
TRBV11-3	TRBJ2-3	CASSRRSTGDTDTQYF
TRBV28	TRBJ1-5	CASRRGQGVYSNQPQHF
TRBV7-9	.	CASSFRPSPEQYF
TRBV5-6	TRBJ2-7	CASHLGQYEQYF
TRBV7-2	TRBJ2-2	CASSVRDRASANTGELFF
TRBV7-2	TRBJ2-7	CASSLTGTGPYEQYF
TRBV5-6	TRBJ1-4	CASSIDRGSTNEKLFF
TRBV6-1	TRBJ1-5	CASSEGTGVGGNQPQHF
TRBV6-5	TRBJ1-2	CASSLGGYGYTF